Only one count was recorded for the clone carrying this TCR beta chain. Its antigen is as yet unknown. Clones were read by immunoSEQ multiplex PCR, and TCRdb kept only the in-frame ones, dropping some. The sample consists of tens of thousands of clones, roughly nine tenths of them appearing once. Recipients received nonmyeloablative bone marrow transplants from related graft donors, with transient mixed chimerism. Thawed PBMCs were FACS-sorted into unstimulated CD4+CD25+CD127- regulatory T cells, CD4+CD25- non-regulatory cells, CD4 and CD8 cells. The sample is drawn from a study of Tregs in tolerant kidney transplant recipients. Study outcomes and limitations: Tolerant patients' donor-specific Tregs expanded beyond overall Tregs, suggesting antigen-driven growth.

CDR3 length equals 14 residues. Germline-derived CDR1 and CDR2 are SGHAT and FQDESV (reference sequence). After removal of 5 bases from V and 5 bases from J, the junction contained 5 bases not matched to a gene. The sequence derives from a human patient who received a combined kidney and bone marrow transplant. The graft donor may be the source of some T cells. The V gene is TRBV11-1, the J gene TRBJ2-2; 7 bases fit TRBD1. The input for sequencing was CD4+ T cells from blood (PBMCs), taken 24 months after the transplant. This chain's CDR3 is CASSPGQQTGELFF. CDR3 sequence (DNA): TGTGCCAGCAGCCCGGGACAGCAAACCGGGGAGCTGTTTTTT.